The 15 T cell receptor beta chains reported below all come from one sample, sequenced in a study of T cells in Graves' hyperthyroidism and ophthalmopathy. There were TCR beta CDR3 regions amplified from RNA transcripts. Primed by the HTBI set, a first-round RT-PCR was run on the TCR CDR3. A single record per CDR3 protein comes from TCRdb applying MiXCR to the multiplex PCR reads. The data hold over 650,000 distinct CDR3 sequences, with about 16% observed a single time. What was sequenced was blood. The source is a young man with Graves' hyperthyroidism.

This clonotype was found many times. J is TRBJ2-1 and V is TRBV7-9, with a possible D match to TRBD2 (5 bases). The V end was cut by 4 bases, the J end by 9 bases, with 10 bases between. Looked up from germline, CDR1 is SEHNR and CDR2 is FQNEAQ (reference sequence). This CDR3 contains 12 residues. The CDR3 DNA reads TGTGCCAGCAGCTCAAGGACTGGTGAGCAGTTCTTC. It translates to CASSSRTGEQFF.

The rearrangement uses TRBV18 and TRBJ2-1; TRBD1 or TRBD2 may be the D gene (6 bases each). Trimming took 0 bases from V and 4 from J, leaving 16 bases between them. The CDR3 sequence is 17 residues long. CDR1 is KGHSH, CDR2 LQKENI, per germline. This CDR3 reads CASSPPFGGGSYNEQFF. The DNA for the CDR3 is TGTGCCAGCTCACCACCATTCGGAGGGGGATCTTACAATGAGCAGTTCTTC.

This clonotype was recorded many times. This chain uses TRBV29-1 with TRBJ2-7; possibly TRBD1 or TRBD2 for D (5 bases each). Deletions cut 6 bases from V and 0 bases from J, with 15 bases between. CDR3 length equals 14 residues. The germline V gene has CDR1 SQVTM and CDR2 ANQGSEA. The CDR3: CSVSGRLSSYEQYF. The CDR3 DNA reads as TGCAGCGTCTCGGGACGTCTGAGCTCCTACGAGCAGTACTTC.

This clonotype was counted only a few times. The V and J genes are TRBV29-1 and TRBJ2-3; D is unresolved. Germline V CDR1 and CDR2: SQVTM, ANQGSEA. With 6 bases removed from V and 4 bases from J, the gap between germline ends came to 8 bases. This CDR3 spans 11 amino acids. The DNA of the CDR3 is TGCAGCGTCCGGAGCGCAGATACGCAGTATTTT. This gives the protein CSVRSADTQYF.

This clonotype came up many times. The chain uses TRBV28 and TRBJ2-3; the D is unclear. This CDR3 region has 12 residues. CDR1 is MDHEN and CDR2 is SYDVKM in the germline V gene. Trimming took 6 bases from V and 4 from J, leaving 8 bases between them. The CDR3 DNA reads as TGTGCCAGCAGGGCCCCCTCAGATACGCAGTATTTT. Translated, it gives CASRAPSDTQYF.

The V gene is TRBV7-3, the J gene TRBJ2-3; 13 bases fit TRBD2. Germline V CDR1 and CDR2: SGHTA, FQGTGA. The CDR3 runs to 16 residues. Trimming took 2 bases from V and 4 from J; bases not matched to a gene: 3. CDR3 DNA: TGTGCCAGCAGCTTAGGACTAGCGGGAGCTCCAGATACGCAGTATTTT. Translation gives CASSLGLAGAPDTQYF.

In its sample, this clonotype was seen a few times. One end of the junction varies from germline; a read error may be responsible. The chain combines TRBV20-1 with TRBJ2-7; TRBD1 aligns across 9 bases. Germline values: CDR1 DFQATT, CDR2 SNEGSKA (reference sequence). This CDR3 has 12 residues. The CDR3 DNA follows: TGCAGTGCTGAGGGACAGGGCTACGGGCAGTACTTC. Amino acid sequence: CSAEGQGYGQYF.

The J gene is TRBJ2-4, the V gene TRBV20-1; the D gene is possibly TRBD2 (5 bases). This CDR3 is 16 amino acids long. Between the trimmed V and J ends, which lost 0 bases and 8 bases, there was a span of 20 bases. Germline CDR1 and CDR2: DFQATT and SNEGSKA (reference sequence). The CDR3 DNA is TGCAGTGCTAGAGATGTTCCGGGTGGGAGATGGGACATTCAGTACTTC. This codes for CSARDVPGGRWDIQYF.

The chain links TRBV15 to TRBJ2-3, with 9 bases aligning to TRBD1. Germline lookup yields CDR1 LNHNV and CDR2 YYDKDF (reference sequence). Unmatched junction bases numbered 6, after V lost 5 bases and J lost 6 bases. CDR3 length equals 14 residues. The CDR3, as DNA: TGTGCCACCAGCCAGACAGGGGGATCCGATACGCAGTATTTT. Its protein product is CATSQTGGSDTQYF.

About this clonotype: The conserved final phenylalanine or tryptophan is absent from the CDR3, which likely points to a read error. V and J are TRBV19 and TRBJ1-1; TRBD1 might be the D (6 bases). Germline values: CDR1 LNHDA, CDR2 SQIVND (reference sequence). The CDR3 consists of 16 residues. V was clipped by 6 bases and J by 0 bases, with 17 bases between them. CDR3 DNA sequence: TGTGCCAGTAGCGTCCGGGACACTTTATTGAACACTGAAGCTTTCCTT. This translates into CASSVRDTLLNTEAFL.

This sequence joins TRBV7-8 and TRBJ1-6; no firm D call. CDR1 and CDR2 from the germline V gene are SGHVS and FQNEAQ. Deletions cut 2 bases from V and 0 bases from J, with 8 bases between. The CDR3 covers 16 residues. CDR3 amino acids: CASSLKRGSYNSPLHF. CDR3 coding DNA: TGTGCCAGCAGCTTAAAAAGAGGCTCCTATAATTCACCCCTCCACTTT.

This clonotype was found a few times. The chain is built from TRBV7-3 and TRBJ2-1; tentatively, D is TRBD2 (6 bases). The CDR3 is 17 amino acids. Germline values: CDR1 SGHTA, CDR2 FQGTGA. V gave up 2 bases and J gave up 7 bases, with 21 bases separating them. DNA for the CDR3: TGTGCCAGCAGCTTACGCGCTCTGGCGGGAATTTTTAATGAGCAGTTCTTC. It translates to CASSLRALAGIFNEQFF.

This clonotype has just a few counts. The chain has TRBV4-3 and TRBJ2-3; 12 bases map to TRBD2. In germline, CDR1 is LGHNA, CDR2 YSLEER. Trimming at V came to 0 bases and at J to 4 bases, leaving 2 bases not matched to a gene. CDR3 length equals 16 residues. CDR3 nucleotides: TGCGCCAGCAGCCAAGATGCTAGCGGGAGGGCAGATACGCAGTATTTT. It specifies CASSQDASGRADTQYF.

This clonotype was seen more than once but under ten times. V is TRBV12-3 or TRBV12-4 and J is TRBJ1-3; D is uncertain. V was cut by 7 bases and J by 1 base, with 17 bases left in between. The CDR3 length is 16 residues. The CDR3 loop is CASTPRRVESGNTIYF. Written as DNA, the CDR3 is TGTGCCAGCACCCCCCGGAGGGTGGAATCTGGAAACACCATATATTTT.

This clonotype was observed at least ten times. The rearrangement uses TRBV15 and TRBJ2-1; 11 bases are a match to TRBD2. The CDR3 is made up of 15 amino acids. Losses at the gene ends were 3 bases for V and 9 bases for J; bases not matched to a gene: 7. The germline V gene has CDR1 LNHNV and CDR2 YYDKDF (reference sequence). The chain's CDR3 is CATSSRASGRSEQFF. As DNA, the CDR3 is TGTGCCACCAGCAGTCGGGCTAGCGGGAGGAGTGAGCAGTTCTTC.